This T cell receptor (beta chain) comes out of a study of human T cells and chemical hapten exposure. Study summary: Upper inner arm skin measuring 2 cm by 2 cm received 2% DPC for sensitization. Patches that contained 0.01% DPC were applied to the upper back and read at 6 days.

TCRdb independently ran MiXCR on the RACE reads; one entry per CDR3 protein. The data show 95,000 to 100,000 distinct CDR3 sequences, under 14% seen once. As to time point: pre-sensitization, week 0. The sample's treatment: therapeutic diphenylcyclopropenone sensitization with weekly scalp DPC. V was cut by 5 bases and J by 6 bases, with 11 bases left in between. Looked up from germline, CDR1 is SGHNT and CDR2 is YENEEA. The CDR3 totals 12 residues. The receptor comes from a woman aged 55-70 years with alopecia areata. Some clones in this sample may be carry-over from other donors' samples. V and J are TRBV11-3 and TRBJ2-7, with D possibly being TRBD1 or TRBD2 (5 bases each). Here the sequenced sample was whole blood, taken in connection with sensitization to the hapten diphenylcyclopropenone (DPC). CDR3 nucleotides: TGTGCCAGCAGCCTATGGGACGGCGAGCAGTACTTC. It encodes CASSLWDGEQYF.